One and the same sample provided the 10 T cell receptor beta chains below, sequenced in a study of Tregs in tolerant kidney transplant recipients (dated 2019 in TCRdb). Library preparation was by the immunoSEQ multiplex PCR assay. TCRdb retrieved this table from immuneACCESS and kept in-frame rearrangements only. Not all clones are present; in checked studies, unresolved V genes account for under half, and no reason is known for the remainder. For this sample the table gives about 240,000 clones, of which 84% were detected only once. The ten largest clones take up around 0.61% of the sample. The source material was CD4+ T cells from blood. These receptors all come from a human donor in good health.

The rearrangement uses TRBV5-1 and TRBJ2-3, with D perhaps being TRBD1 or TRBD2 (5 bases each). Deletions cut 4 bases from V and 2 bases from J, with 17 bases between. The CDR3 is 16 residues long. Per the germline V gene, CDR1 is SGHRS and CDR2 is YFSETQ. The CDR3 region has the DNA TGCGCCAGCAGCCCTCAGGTGGGGGTTTTCACAGATACGCAGTATTTT. This translates into CASSPQVGVFTDTQYF.

The CDR3 protein is CASTLAVHTDTQYF. CDR3 bases: TGTGCCAGCACCCTAGCGGTTCATACAGATACGCAGTATTTT. The chain has TRBV7-9 and TRBJ2-3; 7 nucleotides agree with TRBD2. The CDR3 contains 14 residues. J was trimmed by 3 bases and V by 7 bases; bases with no gene match: 7. Germline-derived CDR1 and CDR2 are SEHNR and FQNEAQ (reference sequence).

The gene calls are TRBV5-1 and TRBJ2-7; no clear D. Germline V CDR1 and CDR2: SGHRS, YFSETQ. The germline V and J ends were trimmed by 0 bases and 3 bases, with 7 bases remaining between them. This CDR3 region has 13 residues. CDR3 residues: CASSLGSDYEQYF. The DNA for the CDR3 is TGCGCCAGCAGCTTGGGTTCGGACTACGAGCAGTACTTC.

To note about this clone: One junction end disagrees with the germline gene, perhaps due to a read error. The rearrangement uses TRBV10-3 and TRBJ2-7; D remains ambiguous. Looked up from germline, CDR1 is ENHRY and CDR2 is SYGVKD. The CDR3 is made up of 12 amino acids. In DNA form, the CDR3 reads TGTGCCATCAGTGAGGCCCCCTCTGAGCTGTACTTC. It yields the protein CAISEAPSELYF.

The chain couples TRBV5-1 to TRBJ2-7; 9 nucleotides match TRBD1. Germline CDR1 is SGHRS and CDR2 is YFSETQ. The ends lost 0 bases at V and 1 base at J; junction bases unmatched: 11. This CDR3 is built from 18 residues. CDR3 nucleotides: TGCGCCAGCAGCTTGGTCTGGCTCGGGACAGGGTCGTCCTACGAGCAGTACTTC. Residues: CASSLVWLGTGSSYEQYF.

J is TRBJ1-2 and V is TRBV6-5, with 10 bases that match TRBD1. V was pared by 7 bases and J by 8 bases, with 10 bases of the junction left unmatched. This CDR3 comprises 14 residues. Germline V gene data show CDR1 as MNHEY and CDR2 as SVGAGI. CDR3 sequence (DNA): TGTGCCAGCATCTACGGGGGACAGGGGAAAGGCTACACCTTC. Its protein product is CASIYGGQGKGYTF.

This sequence joins TRBV6-5 and TRBJ1-2; D is unresolved. V gave up 0 bases and J gave up 1 base, with 9 bases separating them. Germline-derived CDR1 and CDR2 are MNHEY and SVGAGI. The CDR3 consists of 15 residues. CDR3 sequence (DNA): TGTGCCAGCAGTTACTCAGCTTCTCTTAACTATGGCTACACCTTC. Its protein is CASSYSASLNYGYTF.

This clone is a singleton in its sample. The CDR3 coding sequence is TGTGCCACCAGCAGAGATCAGGGGGCGGACGGCTACACCTTC. Its protein is CATSRDQGADGYTF. The V and J genes are TRBV15 and TRBJ1-2; 8 bases fit TRBD1. Germline V gene data show CDR1 as LNHNV and CDR2 as YYDKDF (reference sequence). There are 14 residues in the CDR3. J gave up 8 bases and V 0 bases, and 5 bases lay outside the gene matches.

The chain uses TRBV18 and TRBJ2-1, with 11 bases matching TRBD2. CDR1 is KGHSH and CDR2 is LQKENI in the germline V gene. Trimming at V came to 3 bases and at J to 6 bases, leaving 7 bases not matched to a gene. This CDR3 is 16 amino acids long. The CDR3: CASSPPGLAGTNEQFF. Here the CDR3 DNA reads TGTGCCAGCTCACCCCCCGGACTAGCGGGTACCAATGAGCAGTTCTTC.

This CDR3 reads CASSFSRENTEAFF. The CDR3 coding sequence is TGTGCCAGCAGCTTTAGCAGGGAGAACACTGAAGCTTTCTTT. The rearrangement uses TRBV7-9 and TRBJ1-1; D perhaps matches TRBD1 (5 bases). The germline V gene encodes CDR1 SEHNR and CDR2 FQNEAQ (reference sequence). V dropped 3 bases and J dropped 1 base, with 9 bases sitting between them. CDR3 length: 14 amino acids.